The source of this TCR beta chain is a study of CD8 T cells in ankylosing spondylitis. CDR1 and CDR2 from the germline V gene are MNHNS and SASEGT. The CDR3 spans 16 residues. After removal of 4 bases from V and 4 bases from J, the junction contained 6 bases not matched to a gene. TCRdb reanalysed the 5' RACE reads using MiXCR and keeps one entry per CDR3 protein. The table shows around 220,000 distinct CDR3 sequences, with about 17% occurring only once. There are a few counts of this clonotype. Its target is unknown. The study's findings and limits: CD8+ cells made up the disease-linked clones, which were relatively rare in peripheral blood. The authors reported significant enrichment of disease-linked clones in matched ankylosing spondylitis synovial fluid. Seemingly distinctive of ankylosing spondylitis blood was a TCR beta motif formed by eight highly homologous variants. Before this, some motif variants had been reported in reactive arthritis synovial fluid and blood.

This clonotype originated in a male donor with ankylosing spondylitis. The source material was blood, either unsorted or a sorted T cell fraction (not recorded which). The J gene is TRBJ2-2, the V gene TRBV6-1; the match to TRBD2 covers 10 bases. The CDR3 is CASSGGLAKATGELFF. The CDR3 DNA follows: TGTGCCAGCAGTGGGGGACTAGCGAAGGCCACCGGGGAGCTGTTTTTT.